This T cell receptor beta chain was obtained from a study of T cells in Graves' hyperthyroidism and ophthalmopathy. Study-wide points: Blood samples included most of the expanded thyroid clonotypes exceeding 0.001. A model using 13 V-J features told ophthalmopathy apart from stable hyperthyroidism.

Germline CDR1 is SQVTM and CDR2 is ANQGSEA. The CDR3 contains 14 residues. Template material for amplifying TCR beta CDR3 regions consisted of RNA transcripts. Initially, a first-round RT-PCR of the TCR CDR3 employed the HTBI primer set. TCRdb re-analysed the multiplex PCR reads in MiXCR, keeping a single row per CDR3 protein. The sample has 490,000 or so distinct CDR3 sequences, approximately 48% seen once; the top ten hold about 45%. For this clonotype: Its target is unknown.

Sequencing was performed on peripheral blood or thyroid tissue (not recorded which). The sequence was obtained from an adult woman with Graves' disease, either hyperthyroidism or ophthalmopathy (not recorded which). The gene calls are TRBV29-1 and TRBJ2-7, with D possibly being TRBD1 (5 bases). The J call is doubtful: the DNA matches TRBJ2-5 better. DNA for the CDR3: TGCAGCGTTGCTTGGGGCAGCTTCGAAGAGACCCAGTACTTC. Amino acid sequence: CSVAWGSFEETQYF.